This record looks at one T cell receptor beta chain sequence and its context. The record originates from a study of blood T cell repertoires in COVID-19. Study in general: The study drew acute and convalescent COVID-19 samples from the United States, Italy and Spain.

Authors' data handling: Estimates of nucleated cell counts were drawn from the amplification of reference gene primers. Produced via immunoSEQ multiplex PCR; TCRdb's table is partial and in-frame only. Clone size and the V and J calls come from that table; the DNA yielded D and trimming. The sample carries around 190,000 clones, about 85% recorded once. The CDR3 covers 15 residues. Deletions cut 1 base from V and 4 bases from J, with 14 bases between. From germline, CDR1 is SGHDT and CDR2 YYEEEE. The V call is TRBV5-6, the J call TRBJ1-2; possibly TRBD1 for D (5 bases). The TCR was taken from a woman of 80 years or more with acute or convalescent COVID-19. Material for sequencing was peripheral blood. The CDR3: CASSLQGAGGYGYTF. The CDR3 DNA follows: TGTGCCAGCAGCTTGCAAGGGGCGGGAGGCTATGGCTACACCTTC.